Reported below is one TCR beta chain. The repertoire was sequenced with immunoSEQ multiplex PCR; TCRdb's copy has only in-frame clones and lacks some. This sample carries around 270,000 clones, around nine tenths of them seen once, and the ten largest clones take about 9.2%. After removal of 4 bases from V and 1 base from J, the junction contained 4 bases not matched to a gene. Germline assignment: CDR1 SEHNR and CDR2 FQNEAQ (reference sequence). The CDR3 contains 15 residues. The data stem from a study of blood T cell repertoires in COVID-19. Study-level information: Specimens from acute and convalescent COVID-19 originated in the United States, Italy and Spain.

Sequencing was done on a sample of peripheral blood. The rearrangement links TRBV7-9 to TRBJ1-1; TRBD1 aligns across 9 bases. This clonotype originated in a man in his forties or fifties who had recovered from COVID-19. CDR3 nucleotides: TGTGCCAGCAGCTCACCGGGACAGGGGAACACTGAAGCTTTCTTT. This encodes CASSSPGQGNTEAFF. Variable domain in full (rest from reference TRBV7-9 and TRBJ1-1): DTGVSQNPRHKITKRGQNVTFRCDPISEHNRLYWYRQTLGQGPEFLTYFQNEAQLEKSRLLSDRFSAERPKGSFSTLEIQRTEQGDSAMYLCASSSPGQGNTEAFFGQGTRLTVV.